The clone carrying this TCR beta chain occurred many times. What it binds is not known. At the time of active disease, bone marrow was collected from every patient. These data come from a study of read filtering for tumor transcriptome and immune sequencing. Study as a whole: Per sample, TCR-region reads ranged about 4 to 11 million by IR-seq, roughly 75 to 1273 by RNA-seq.

From approximately 430 ng of RNA, a library with molecular barcoded alpha/delta and beta/gamma adaptors was made. TCRdb reprocessed the reads via MiXCR and lists one record per CDR3 protein. The data hold tens of thousands of distinct CDR3 sequences, with more than 11% observed a single time. Germline loops: CDR1 ENHRY, CDR2 SYGVKD. V lost 2 bases to trimming and J lost 8 bases; unmatched junction nucleotides: 4. This CDR3 has 14 residues. Whole-study results and caveats: Compared with RNA-seq, IR-seq gave much higher clonotype depth and reliability.

This sequence was found in a donor at least 40 years old with multiple myeloma. V and J are TRBV10-3 and TRBJ1-5, with 9 nucleotides matching TRBD1. Sequencing was done on a sample of a population of CD138-negative cells sorted from bone marrow. The CDR3: CAISEDRGWEPQHF. CDR3 DNA sequence: TGTGCCATCAGTGAGGACAGGGGGTGGGAGCCCCAGCATTTT.